Below, one T cell receptor beta chain is given with its context. Its specific antigen is unknown. One base away there is no much larger clone; base qualities are not given. From a lookup of the germline V gene, CDR1 and CDR2 are SGDLS and YYNGEE. The CDR3 goes from the cysteine to the phenylalanine over 14 residues. This entry keeps only the CDR3 DNA: 42 bases, framed from base 1. Clipping removes 0 bases from V and 7 bases from J, with 2 as the unmatched junction base count. The sample comes from a study of identifying expanded T cells in peripheral blood (dated by TCRdb to the late 2010s). A note on the overall study: Technical replicates were generated by sequencing separate aliquots of the same genomic DNA pool, with four replicates compared pairwise.

TCRbeta CDR3 regions were profiled by bias-controlled multiplex PCR amplification of genomic DNA with the immunoSEQ Assay. Under the source paper's analysis protocol: The absolute abundance of each unique TCRbeta CDR3 region was quantified after sequences were collapsed and filtered. Differential abundance was assessed using a binomial (Fisher-equivalent) model and a beta-binomial model in which time-dependent variance fitted from healthy donors was added. Clones with fewer than 5 combined templates were removed, and a clone was called differentially abundant if the clone's Benjamini-Hochberg FDR was below 0.01. In the beta-binomial model, variance was expressed as a function of the total template count across the two samples, in the form v = (b*log(k)+a)^2. The clones in this table, taken by TCRdb from immuneACCESS, are in-frame only. Not every clone is retained; where verified, under half of the shortfall comes from an unresolved V gene, and the cause of the rest is unknown. V, J and clone size reflect that table, while D and trimming were determined from the DNA. Here the sample has about 100,000 clones; over 75% occur a single time. The ten largest clonotypes hold 5.5% of the sample.

Summary of the overall study and its limitations: Between technical replicates the binomial model flagged about 1.2 differentially abundant clones, whereas over roughly 2 weeks the binomial model flagged about 15 and over roughly 4 weeks about 19. Across all healthy-donor time intervals, the beta-binomial model significantly cut both the number of clones called differentially abundant and the false-positive rate. The authors expected biological variance in healthy repertoires might increase further over much longer intervals such as months to years. For all healthy donors, the variance in clone template counts between two-week samples rose significantly as total template count increased.

During the collection period, no infections or other immune events were recorded for the healthy donors. Time-dependent variance in a beta-binomial model of T-cell clone differential abundance was calibrated using healthy-donor blood repertoires as a training cohort. There were roughly 10 healthy donors in the training cohort, of whom 3 were female and 7 were male. An age range of about 29 to 65 years, with an average of about 39 years, was recorded for the donors. Whole blood, obtained from a commercial supplier, was collected from each healthy donor at three time points spaced roughly 14 days apart. For immunosequencing, genomic DNA was extracted from unsorted whole blood.

This receptor was obtained from a person aged 18 to 70 in good health. Recombination linked TRBV9 to TRBJ1-4, with 8 bases in between that match TRBD1. Sequencing was performed on blood. DNA sequence: TGTGCCAGCAGCGTAGGACAGGGGAGTGAAAAACTGTTTTTT. This sequence encodes CASSVGQGSEKLFF.